This T cell receptor beta chain was documented in a study of T cell changes during pregnancy in multiple sclerosis. CDR1 is LNHDA and CDR2 is SQIVND in the germline V gene (reference sequence). The CDR3 has 13 residues. The junction had 1 base not matched to a gene; V was cut back by 2 bases and J by 4 bases. Method: immunoSEQ multiplex PCR; TCRdb's copy keeps in-frame clones and lacks some. The table shows approximately 50,000 clones, with approximately 94% occurring only once. Sequences were derived from CD4+ T cells from peripheral blood mononuclear cells, sampled in the third trimester of pregnancy. The chain combines TRBV19 with TRBJ2-7, with 8 bases that match TRBD1. The origin of this receptor is a female donor with multiple sclerosis, enrolled in a pregnancy study. CDR3 coding DNA: TGTGCCAGTAGTATACAGGGGGCATACGAGCAGTACTTC. Its protein product is CASSIQGAYEQYF. The full variable domain, its missing parts supplied by reference TRBV19 and TRBJ2-7, is DGGITQSPKYLFRKEGQNVTLSCEQNLNHDAMYWYRQDPGQGLRLIYYSQIVNDFQKGDIAEGYSVSREKKESFPLTVTSAQKNPTAFYLCASSIQGAYEQYFGPGTRLTVT.